Presented here are 8 T cell receptor beta chains from one specimen sequenced in a study of cytomegalovirus exposure and HLA in healthy donors. Vbeta (60) and Jbeta (13) primers were used in the PCR. TCRdb's copy holds only in-frame clones and misses some; the assay was immunoSEQ multiplex PCR. The specimen's table records roughly 72,000 clones. Sequenced: PBMCs. These receptors were taken from a man aged 18-30 years in good health and CMV-seropositive.

The genes are TRBV15 and TRBJ1-1, with D uncertain. Trimming removed 1 base at V and 5 bases at J, with 11 bases between. CDR1 and CDR2 (germline): LNHNV, YYDKDF (reference sequence). The CDR3 covers 14 residues. The CDR3 nucleotides are TGTGCCACCAGCAGAGTCTCCGGAGGAACTGAAGCTTTCTTT. This sequence encodes CATSRVSGGTEAFF.

The V call is TRBV11-2, the J call TRBJ1-1; D is undetermined. The CDR3 has 13 amino acids. The germline V and J ends were trimmed by 2 bases and 5 bases, with 9 bases remaining between them. Germline assignment: CDR1 SGHAT and CDR2 FQNNGV. The CDR3 DNA sequence: TGTGCCAGCAGCTTAAATTCGGGGACTGAAGCTTTCTTT. The encoded protein is CASSLNSGTEAFF.

The chain employs TRBV6-5 and TRBJ2-2; D gene unclear. The V gene lost 5 bases and the J gene lost 6 bases, with 13 bases spanning the gap. From germline, CDR1 is MNHEY and CDR2 SVGAGI. This CDR3 has 14 residues. CDR3 in amino acids: CASSAPGEAGELFF. The CDR3 nucleotides are TGTGCCAGCAGTGCCCCCGGTGAGGCCGGGGAGCTGTTTTTT.

The chain is built from TRBV5-1 and TRBJ1-2; D is perhaps TRBD1 (5 bases). CDR1 SGHRS and CDR2 YFSETQ come from the germline V gene. This CDR3 is 13 amino acids long. Trimming pared 0 bases from V and 4 bases from J, leaving 7 bases between. The CDR3 loop reads CASSLDRTYGYTF. CDR3 bases: TGCGCCAGCAGCTTGGACAGGACCTATGGCTACACCTTC.

V gene TRBV28 combines with J gene TRBJ1-1; D ambiguous. V lost 8 bases, J lost 0 bases, and 10 bases lay in between. Germline V gives CDR1 MDHEN, CDR2 SYDVKM. This CDR3 has 13 amino acids. The CDR3 sequence is CASRGLLNTEAFF. The DNA of the CDR3 is TGTGCCAGCCGAGGACTATTGAACACTGAAGCTTTCTTT.

The gene calls are TRBV7-9 and TRBJ1-1; tentative D call: TRBD1 (6 bases). V lost 7 bases to trimming and J lost 4 bases, with 22 bases between them. Germline CDR1 and CDR2: SEHNR and FQNEAQ (reference sequence). This CDR3 has 16 residues. The CDR3 sequence is CASTMPGDTRGTEAFF. The CDR3 DNA reads TGTGCCAGCACCATGCCAGGGGACACGAGGGGCACTGAAGCTTTCTTT.

The V gene is TRBV2, the J gene TRBJ1-1, with TRBD1 matching 8 bases. CDR1 and CDR2 (germline): SNHLY, FYNNEI. This CDR3 contains 11 residues. The V and J ends lost 8 bases and 8 bases, in that order; junction bases with no gene match: 4. The CDR3: CASHRQGEAFF. The CDR3 DNA sequence: TGTGCCAGCCATAGACAGGGGGAAGCTTTCTTT.

The chain combines TRBV6-5 with TRBJ2-5; 8 bases line up with TRBD1. With the DNA end fitting TRBJ2-7 better, the J assignment may be wrong. The CDR3 runs 14 residues. In germline, CDR1 is MNHEY, CDR2 SVGAGI. As DNA, the CDR3 is TGTGCCAGCAGGCCAACCGACAGGGGTGGCGAGCAGTACTTC. Translated, it gives CASRPTDRGGEQYF.